These 27 T cell receptor beta chains were all obtained from the same sample, sequenced in a study of CD4 T cells in relation to SARS-CoV-2 and coronaviruses. These receptors have no known antigen. Data came from immunoSEQ multiplex PCR; TCRdb stores just in-frame clones and leaves some out. The sample lists more than 15,000 clones; around 73% were seen once. Unexposed donor CD4+ T cells date from 2011-2018, before the COVID-19 pandemic. Isolation of CD4+ T cells took place after less than twelve days in culture. The sequenced sample was CD4+ T cells from PBMCs, cultured in vitro. These receptors came from a human donor in good health.

This chain connects TRBV25-1 to TRBJ2-7; D is unclear. With 1 base removed from V and 0 bases from J, the gap between germline ends came to 7 bases. Germline CDR1 reads MGHDK; CDR2 reads SYGVNS. This CDR3 has 14 residues. CDR3 loop: CASSESAASYEQYF. The CDR3 DNA follows: TGTGCCAGCAGTGAATCAGCAGCCTCCTACGAGCAGTACTTC.

V is TRBV3-1 (or the pseudogene TRBV3-2) and J is TRBJ1-1, with D unclear. Germline loops: CDR1 LGHDT, CDR2 YNNKEL (reference sequence). Trimming took 2 bases from V and 6 from J, leaving 7 bases between them. The CDR3 has 12 amino acids. The CDR3 here is CASSQSGSEAFF. The CDR3 coding sequence is TGTGCCAGCAGCCAATCAGGCTCTGAAGCTTTCTTT.

The chain links TRBV6-1 to TRBJ2-3; 13 nucleotides align to TRBD2. Germline V gene sequence: CDR1 MNHNS, CDR2 SASEGT. The J segment lost 6 bases and the V segment lost 3 bases, leaving 6 bases of the junction unmatched. CDR3 length equals 16 residues. The CDR3 DNA reads TGTGCCAGCAGTGAGCGTACTAGCGGGAGGGGGGATACGCAGTATTTT. It encodes CASSERTSGRGDTQYF.

This chain uses TRBV7-9 with TRBJ1-6, with D unresolved. Trimming left V 1 base short and J 10 bases short, with 8 bases between. In germline, CDR1 is SEHNR, CDR2 FQNEAQ (reference sequence). The CDR3 runs 13 residues. The CDR3 reads CASSLEYGSPLHF. The CDR3 DNA is TGTGCCAGCAGCTTAGAGTATGGATCACCCCTCCACTTT. Supplemented by reference TRBV7-9 and TRBJ1-6, the full variable domain reads DTGVSQNPRHKITKRGQNVTFRCDPISEHNRLYWYRQTLGQGPEFLTYFQNEAQLEKSRLLSDRFSAERPKGSFSTLEIQRTEQGDSAMYLCASSLEYGSPLHFGNGTRLTVT.

V usage is TRBV18 and J usage is TRBJ2-1; tentatively, D is TRBD2 (6 bases). CDR3 length: 15 residues. CDR1 and CDR2 from the germline V gene are KGHSH and LQKENI. V dropped 2 bases and J dropped 8 bases, with 16 bases sitting between them. CDR3 sequence: CASSPRRDSRDEQFF. The CDR3 region has the DNA TGTGCCAGCTCACCAAGGCGGGATTCCAGGGATGAGCAGTTCTTC. Drawing the rest from reference TRBV18 and TRBJ2-1, the complete variable domain is NAGVMQNPRHLVRRRGQEARLRCSPMKGHSHVYWYRQLPEEGLKFMVYLQKENIIDESGMPKERFSAEFPKEGPSILRIQQVVRGDSAAYFCASSPRRDSRDEQFFGPGTRLTVL.

The J gene is TRBJ1-1, the V gene TRBV5-1; possibly TRBD1 for D (5 bases). Trimming shortened V by 4 bases and J by 1 base, and 35 bases separated the two germline ends. Per germline, CDR1 SGHRS and CDR2 YFSETQ. The CDR3 sequence is 22 residues long. The CDR3: CASSPRRGQLPPNHWRNTEAFF. The DNA for the CDR3 is TGCGCCAGCAGCCCTCGCCGAGGACAATTGCCACCTAACCACTGGAGGAACACTGAAGCTTTCTTT.

The V and J genes are TRBV11-2 and TRBJ1-2; 8 bases align to TRBD1. With V trimmed by 4 bases and J by 0 bases, 1 base remained unmatched. Germline-derived CDR1 and CDR2 are SGHAT and FQNNGV. The CDR3 sequence is 14 residues long. CDR3 coding DNA: TGTGCCAGCAGCTCACAGGGGGCTAACTATGGCTACACCTTC. Protein product: CASSSQGANYGYTF.

The chain recombines TRBV15 with TRBJ2-7; no clear D gene. Germline CDR1 LNHNV, CDR2 YYDKDF (reference sequence). CDR3 length: 12 amino acids. V was pared by 3 bases and J by 6 bases, with 9 bases between. CDR3 in amino acids: CATSRGIGEQYF. The CDR3 DNA is TGTGCCACCAGCAGGGGAATCGGCGAGCAGTACTTC.

The rearrangement joins TRBV5-5 to TRBJ2-1, with 13 bases fitting TRBD2. J lost 8 bases, V lost 4 bases, and 6 bases had no gene match. Germline V lookup: CDR1 SGHKS, CDR2 YYEKEE (reference sequence). The CDR3 runs 15 residues. Here the CDR3 DNA reads TGTGCCAGCAGCCGTTGGACTAGCGGGAGATATGAGCAGTTCTTC. Translated, it gives CASSRWTSGRYEQFF.

The chain couples TRBV7-9 to TRBJ1-1, with TRBD1 matching 7 bases. The CDR3 is 13 amino acids. From germline, CDR1 is SEHNR and CDR2 FQNEAQ (reference sequence). V lost 5 bases, J lost 4 bases, and 4 bases stayed unmatched. As DNA, the CDR3 is TGTGCCAGCAGCCCGGGGACAGCCACTGAAGCTTTCTTT. It translates to CASSPGTATEAFF.

This clone has a handful of counts. The chain uses TRBV30 and TRBJ2-5, with TRBD1 matching over 9 bases. V gave up 3 bases and J gave up 5 bases; unmatched junction bases: 7. Germline V lookup: CDR1 GTSNPN, CDR2 SVGIG (reference sequence). The CDR3 loop spans 14 amino acids. The CDR3 is CAWSRDRAAETQYF. CDR3 coding DNA: TGTGCCTGGAGCAGGGACAGGGCGGCGGAGACCCAGTACTTC. Using reference TRBV30 and TRBJ2-5 for the parts outside the CDR3, the full variable domain is SQTIHQWPATLVQPVGSPLSLECTVEGTSNPNLYWYRQAAGRGLQLLFYSVGIGQISSEVPQNLSASRPQDRQFILSSKKLLLSDSGFYLCAWSRDRAAETQYFGPGTRLLVL.

The chain links TRBV19 to TRBJ2-3, with a tentative D call TRBD2 (6 bases). Trimming removed 5 bases from V and 1 base from J, with 13 bases in between. Germline V lookup: CDR1 LNHDA, CDR2 SQIVND (reference sequence). The CDR3 extends over 15 amino acids. CDR3 coding DNA: TGTGCCAGTAGTGGGACTTCAGCGGGCACAGATACGCAGTATTTT. Translated: CASSGTSAGTDTQYF. Full variable domain (rest looked up from reference TRBV19 and TRBJ2-3): DGGITQSPKYLFRKEGQNVTLSCEQNLNHDAMYWYRQDPGQGLRLIYYSQIVNDFQKGDIAEGYSVSREKKESFPLTVTSAQKNPTAFYLCASSGTSAGTDTQYFGPGTRLTVL.

As DNA, the CDR3 is TGCGCCAGCAGCTTGGCCCCGGCATTGGGAGAGGAGACCCAGTACTTC. It encodes CASSLAPALGEETQYF. V and J are TRBV5-1 and TRBJ2-5, with a weak D call TRBD2 (5 bases). Germline V CDR1 and CDR2: SGHRS, YFSETQ. Trimming removed 0 bases from V and 5 bases from J, with 17 bases in between. The CDR3 is made up of 16 amino acids.

This chain links TRBV20-1 with TRBJ1-1; possibly TRBD1 for D (6 bases). V was pared by 4 bases and J by 10 bases, with 7 bases between. Germline-derived CDR1 and CDR2 are DFQATT and SNEGSKA (reference sequence). The CDR3 has 9 residues. Here the CDR3 DNA reads TGCAGTGCTAACAGGGCAGCTTTCTTT. Encoded protein: CSANRAAFF.

The chain employs TRBV4-1 and TRBJ2-1; 8 positions agree with TRBD2. The ends lost 0 bases at V and 8 bases at J; junction bases unmatched: 12. The CDR3 consists of 17 residues. Germline V gene sequence: CDR1 MGHRA, CDR2 YSYEKL. DNA for the CDR3: TGCGCCAGCAGCCAAGATTCAGAAGCGGGAGAGATTTATGAGCAGTTCTTC. This sequence encodes CASSQDSEAGEIYEQFF.

The genes are TRBV14 and TRBJ2-5; D possibly uses TRBD1 or TRBD2 (6 bases each). V lost 0 bases to trimming and J lost 0 bases, with 20 bases between them. CDR1 is SGHDN and CDR2 is FVKESK in the germline V gene. The CDR3 has 19 residues. The CDR3 nucleotides read TGTGCCAGCAGCCAAGACGTATTGGGGGGCCGATATGACCAAGAGACCCAGTACTTC. Amino acid sequence: CASSQDVLGGRYDQETQYF.

This chain uses TRBV19 with TRBJ2-1; 10 nucleotides line up with TRBD2. The germline gives CDR1 LNHDA, CDR2 SQIVND (reference sequence). This CDR3 spans 15 amino acids. V lost 7 bases, J lost 0 bases, and 3 bases stayed unmatched. The CDR3 loop reads CASKPSGSSYNEQFF. The CDR3 coding sequence is TGTGCCAGTAAGCCTAGCGGGAGCTCCTACAATGAGCAGTTCTTC.

V usage is TRBV19 and J usage is TRBJ1-3, with no clear D. V was shortened by 3 bases and J by 0 bases, with 12 bases between the two germline ends. The germline gives CDR1 LNHDA, CDR2 SQIVND (reference sequence). The CDR3 is made up of 16 amino acids. The CDR3 protein is CASSIVQQSSGNTIYF. The CDR3 nucleotides are TGTGCCAGTAGTATCGTTCAGCAGAGCTCTGGAAACACCATATATTTT.

This clone has a single count. The CDR3 reads CASSLGLAGVNEQFF. The CDR3 bases are TGTGCCAGCAGCTTAGGGCTAGCGGGGGTCAATGAGCAGTTCTTC. The V call is TRBV7-9, the J call TRBJ2-1, with TRBD2 matching 10 bases. The junction had 3 bases not matched to a gene; V was cut back by 1 base and J by 6 bases. CDR1 is SEHNR, CDR2 FQNEAQ, per germline (reference sequence). The CDR3 spans 15 residues.

The chain links TRBV10-1 to TRBJ1-1; 7 bases fit TRBD1. CDR1 WNHNN and CDR2 SYGVQD come from the germline V gene (reference sequence). V dropped 1 base and J dropped 4; count of bases not matched to a gene: 6. The CDR3 covers 15 residues. The CDR3 DNA reads as TGCGCCAGCAGTGAGTTTCATCAGGGGGGCACTGAAGCTTTCTTT. Protein sequence: CASSEFHQGGTEAFF.

The genes are TRBV27 and TRBJ1-2; D is perhaps TRBD1 (6 bases). V lost 8 bases, J lost 4 bases, and 20 bases lay in between. CDR1 MNHEY and CDR2 SMNVEV come from the germline V gene (reference sequence). The CDR3 is 15 residues long. DNA of the CDR3: TGTGCCAGCGCCGACTCAGGGGAGTTGAGCTATGGCTACACCTTC. Translating it yields CASADSGELSYGYTF.

The chain carries TRBV10-3 and TRBJ1-2; D unclear. Trimming took off 2 bases at V and 5 bases at J, with 9 bases between the two ends. The CDR3 runs 13 residues. Germline V CDR1 and CDR2: ENHRY, SYGVKD. Here the CDR3 DNA reads TGTGCCATCAGTGAGGGGAGCGGGTATGGCTACACCTTC. This codes for CAISEGSGYGYTF.

This chain links TRBV10-1 with TRBJ2-1, with D perhaps being TRBD1 or TRBD2 (6 bases each). Trimming removed 2 bases from V and 7 bases from J, with 12 bases in between. Germline CDR1 and CDR2: WNHNN and SYGVQD (reference sequence). CDR3 length equals 14 residues. CDR3 sequence reads: CASSETQGRNEQFF. Written as DNA, the CDR3 is TGCGCCAGCAGTGAGACTCAGGGGAGGAATGAGCAGTTCTTC.

This clone occurred once. This chain connects TRBV15 to TRBJ1-1; D is ambiguous. CDR3 size: 12 residues. Trimming pared 0 bases from V and 5 bases from J, leaving 4 bases between. Germline V gene lookup returns CDR1 LNHNV and CDR2 YYDKDF (reference sequence). In nucleotides, the CDR3 is TGTGCCACCAGCAGAGATACAACTGAAGCTTTCTTT. Its translation: CATSRDTTEAFF.

The CDR3 DNA is TGTGCCAGCAGCCAAAATAGGGCCGGGGGCTATGGCTACACCTTC. Translated, it gives CASSQNRAGGYGYTF. The chain carries TRBV7-2 and TRBJ1-2; weak D call: TRBD1 (5 bases). Germline V lookup: CDR1 SGHTA, CDR2 FQGNSA. Trimming pared 5 bases from V and 4 bases from J, leaving 17 bases between. The CDR3 is 15 amino acids.

This clone occurred a few times. V is TRBV19 and J is TRBJ2-5; D not resolved. The CDR3 consists of 14 residues. Germline CDR1 LNHDA, CDR2 SQIVND (reference sequence). V was shortened by 3 bases and J by 3 bases, with 11 bases between the two germline ends. CDR3: CASSIQDIEETQYF. The CDR3, as DNA: TGTGCCAGTAGTATTCAAGACATTGAAGAGACCCAGTACTTC. The variable domain in full, with the rest retrieved from reference TRBV19 and TRBJ2-5, is DGGITQSPKYLFRKEGQNVTLSCEQNLNHDAMYWYRQDPGQGLRLIYYSQIVNDFQKGDIAEGYSVSREKKESFPLTVTSAQKNPTAFYLCASSIQDIEETQYFGPGTRLLVL.

The genes are TRBV19 and TRBJ2-1; TRBD1 matches at 10 bases. Trimming cost V 3 bases and J 6 bases; bases outside gene matches: 5. The CDR3 has 15 amino acids. The germline CDR1 and CDR2 sequences are LNHDA and SQIVND (reference sequence). CDR3 coding DNA: TGTGCCAGTAGTATCCTTGGACAGGGGGGCAATGAGCAGTTCTTC. This encodes CASSILGQGGNEQFF. The full variable domain, in which reference TRBV19 and TRBJ2-1 provide the parts outside the CDR3, is DGGITQSPKYLFRKEGQNVTLSCEQNLNHDAMYWYRQDPGQGLRLIYYSQIVNDFQKGDIAEGYSVSREKKESFPLTVTSAQKNPTAFYLCASSILGQGGNEQFFGPGTRLTVL.